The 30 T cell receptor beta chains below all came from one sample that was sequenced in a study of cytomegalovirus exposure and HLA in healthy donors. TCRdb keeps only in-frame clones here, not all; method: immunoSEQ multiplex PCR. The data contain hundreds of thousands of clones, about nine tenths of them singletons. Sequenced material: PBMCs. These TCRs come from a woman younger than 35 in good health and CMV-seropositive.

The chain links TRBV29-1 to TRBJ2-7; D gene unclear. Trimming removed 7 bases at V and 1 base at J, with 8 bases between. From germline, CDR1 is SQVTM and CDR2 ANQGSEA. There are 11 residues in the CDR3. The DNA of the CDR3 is TGCAGCGCCTCCCAGTCCTACGAGCAGTACTTC. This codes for CSASQSYEQYF.

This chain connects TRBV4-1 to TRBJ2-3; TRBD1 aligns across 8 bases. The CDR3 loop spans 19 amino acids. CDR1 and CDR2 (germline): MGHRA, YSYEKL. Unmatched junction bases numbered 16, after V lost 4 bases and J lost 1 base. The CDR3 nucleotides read TGCGCCAGCAGCCCCCCCGGACAGGGTAAAGGGCCGCGCACAGATACGCAGTATTTT. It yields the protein CASSPPGQGKGPRTDTQYF.

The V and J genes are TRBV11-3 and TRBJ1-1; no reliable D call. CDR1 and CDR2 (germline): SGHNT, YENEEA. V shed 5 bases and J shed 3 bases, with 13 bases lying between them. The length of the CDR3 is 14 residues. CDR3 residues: CASSPSSGYTEAFF. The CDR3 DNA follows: TGTGCCAGCAGCCCATCCTCAGGATACACTGAAGCTTTCTTT. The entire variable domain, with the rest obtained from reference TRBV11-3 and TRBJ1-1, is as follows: EAGVVQSPRYKIIEKKQPVAFWCNPISGHNTLYWYLQNLGQGPELLIRYENEEAVDDSQLPKDRFSAERLKGVDSTLKIQPAELGDSAVYLCASSPSSGYTEAFFGQGTRLTVV.

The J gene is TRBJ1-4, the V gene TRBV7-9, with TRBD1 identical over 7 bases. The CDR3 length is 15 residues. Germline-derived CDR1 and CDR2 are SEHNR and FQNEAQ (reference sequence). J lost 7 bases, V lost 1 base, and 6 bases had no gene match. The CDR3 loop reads CASSLVGQSFEKLFF. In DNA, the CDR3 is TGTGCCAGCAGCTTAGTGGGACAGAGTTTTGAAAAACTGTTTTTT. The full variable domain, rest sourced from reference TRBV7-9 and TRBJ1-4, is DTGVSQNPRHKITKRGQNVTFRCDPISEHNRLYWYRQTLGQGPEFLTYFQNEAQLEKSRLLSDRFSAERPKGSFSTLEIQRTEQGDSAMYLCASSLVGQSFEKLFFGSGTQLSVL.

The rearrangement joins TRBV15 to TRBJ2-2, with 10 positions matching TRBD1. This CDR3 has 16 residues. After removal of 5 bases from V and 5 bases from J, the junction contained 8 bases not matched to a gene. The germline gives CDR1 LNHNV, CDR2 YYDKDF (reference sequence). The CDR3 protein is CATSHLGTGVTGELFF. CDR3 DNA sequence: TGTGCCACCAGCCATTTGGGGACAGGGGTGACCGGGGAGCTGTTTTTT. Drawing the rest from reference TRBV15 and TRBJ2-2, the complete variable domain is DAMVIQNPRYQVTQFGKPVTLSCSQTLNHNVMYWYQQKSSQAPKLLFHYYDKDFNNEADTPDNFQSRRPNTSFCFLDIRSPGLGDTAMYLCATSHLGTGVTGELFFGEGSRLTVL.

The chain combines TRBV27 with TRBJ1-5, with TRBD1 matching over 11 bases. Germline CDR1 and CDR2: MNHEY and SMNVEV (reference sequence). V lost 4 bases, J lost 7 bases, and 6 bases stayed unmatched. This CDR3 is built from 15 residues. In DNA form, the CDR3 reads TGTGCCAGCAGTTCAGGACAGGGGGCAGGACAGCCCCAGCATTTT. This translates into CASSSGQGAGQPQHF.

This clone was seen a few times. The CDR3 DNA is TGTGCCAGTAGTATATATCAGCAGCCCCAGCATTTT. Protein sequence: CASSIYQQPQHF. The gene calls are TRBV19 and TRBJ1-5, with D uncertain. This CDR3 region has 12 residues. V lost 2 bases and J 7 bases, leaving 6 bases between the germline ends. Germline V gene lookup returns CDR1 LNHDA and CDR2 SQIVND (reference sequence).

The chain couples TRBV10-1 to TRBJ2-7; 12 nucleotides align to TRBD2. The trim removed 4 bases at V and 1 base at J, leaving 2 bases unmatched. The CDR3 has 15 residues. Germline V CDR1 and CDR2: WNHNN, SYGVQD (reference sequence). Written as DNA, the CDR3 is TGCGCCAGCAGTGCGGGACTAGCGGGTTCCTACGAGCAGTACTTC. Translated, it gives CASSAGLAGSYEQYF.

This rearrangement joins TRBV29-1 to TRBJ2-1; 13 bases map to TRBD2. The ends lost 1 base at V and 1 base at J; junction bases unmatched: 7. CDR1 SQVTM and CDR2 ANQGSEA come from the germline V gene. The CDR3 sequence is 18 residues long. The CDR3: CSVEVPLAGGISYNEQFF. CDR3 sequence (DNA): TGCAGCGTTGAAGTTCCACTAGCGGGAGGGATTTCCTACAATGAGCAGTTCTTC.

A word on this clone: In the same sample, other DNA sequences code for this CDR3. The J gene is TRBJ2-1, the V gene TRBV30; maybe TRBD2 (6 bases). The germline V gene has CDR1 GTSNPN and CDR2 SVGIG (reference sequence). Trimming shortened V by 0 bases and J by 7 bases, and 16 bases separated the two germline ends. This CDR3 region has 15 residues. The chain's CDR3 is CAWSVFPKGRNEQFF. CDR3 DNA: TGTGCCTGGAGTGTATTCCCGAAGGGGAGGAATGAGCAGTTCTTC.

CDR3 bases: TGTGCCAGCAGTGAAGGGGCGGGACCGGCCTACGAGCAGTACTTC. Its protein product is CASSEGAGPAYEQYF. The chain has TRBV6-1 and TRBJ2-7; D may be TRBD2 (6 bases). From germline, CDR1 is MNHNS and CDR2 SASEGT. V lost 1 base to trimming and J lost 2 bases, with 12 bases between them. The CDR3 is 15 residues long.

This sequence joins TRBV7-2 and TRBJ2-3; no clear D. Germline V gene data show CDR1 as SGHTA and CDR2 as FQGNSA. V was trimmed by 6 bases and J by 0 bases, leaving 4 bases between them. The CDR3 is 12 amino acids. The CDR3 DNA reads TGTGCCAGCAGGTCTAGCACAGATACGCAGTATTTT. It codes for CASRSSTDTQYF.

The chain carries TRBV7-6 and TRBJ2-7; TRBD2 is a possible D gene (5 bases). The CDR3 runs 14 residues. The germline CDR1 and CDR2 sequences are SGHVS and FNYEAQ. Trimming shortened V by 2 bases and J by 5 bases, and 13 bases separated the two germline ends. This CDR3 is CASSLRTGIHEQYF. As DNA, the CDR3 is TGTGCCAGCAGCTTAAGAACGGGGATCCACGAGCAGTACTTC.

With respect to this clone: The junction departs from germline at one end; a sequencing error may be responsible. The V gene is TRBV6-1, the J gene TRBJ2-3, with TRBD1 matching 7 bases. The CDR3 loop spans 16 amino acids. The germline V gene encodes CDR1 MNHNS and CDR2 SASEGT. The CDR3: CASGERQGGWADTQYF. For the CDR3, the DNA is TGTGCCAGCGGTGAAAGACAGGGCGGGTGGGCAGATACGCAGTATTTT.

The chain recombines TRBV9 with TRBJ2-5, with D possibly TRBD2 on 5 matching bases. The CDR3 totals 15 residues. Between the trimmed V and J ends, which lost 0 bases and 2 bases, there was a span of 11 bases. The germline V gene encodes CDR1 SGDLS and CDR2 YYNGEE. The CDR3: CASSVVGPGQETQYF. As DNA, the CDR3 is TGTGCCAGCAGCGTAGTAGGTCCGGGGCAAGAGACCCAGTACTTC.

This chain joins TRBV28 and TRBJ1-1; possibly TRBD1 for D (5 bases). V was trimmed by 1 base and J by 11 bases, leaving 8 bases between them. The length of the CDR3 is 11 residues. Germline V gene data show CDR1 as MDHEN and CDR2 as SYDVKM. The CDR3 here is CASSLFRAAFF. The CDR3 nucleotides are TGTGCCAGCAGTTTATTCAGGGCGGCTTTCTTT.

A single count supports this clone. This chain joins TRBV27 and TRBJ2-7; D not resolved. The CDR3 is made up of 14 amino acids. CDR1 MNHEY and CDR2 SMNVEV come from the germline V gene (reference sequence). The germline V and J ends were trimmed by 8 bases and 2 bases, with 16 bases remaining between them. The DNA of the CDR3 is TGTGCCAGCTCCCCGAGTGTCGTAGCCTACGAGCAGTACTTC. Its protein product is CASSPSVVAYEQYF.

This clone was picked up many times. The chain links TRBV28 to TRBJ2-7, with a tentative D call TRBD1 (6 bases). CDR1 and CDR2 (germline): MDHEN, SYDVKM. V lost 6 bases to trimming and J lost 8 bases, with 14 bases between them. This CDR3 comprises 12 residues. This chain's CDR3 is CASRRPGTKQYF. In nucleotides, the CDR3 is TGTGCCAGCAGACGACCCGGGACAAAGCAGTACTTC. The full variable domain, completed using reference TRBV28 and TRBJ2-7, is DVKVTQSSRYLVKRTGEKVFLECVQDMDHENMFWYRQDPGLGLRLIYFSYDVKMKEKGDIPEGYSVSREKKERFSLILESASTNQTSMYLCASRRPGTKQYFGPGTRLTVT.

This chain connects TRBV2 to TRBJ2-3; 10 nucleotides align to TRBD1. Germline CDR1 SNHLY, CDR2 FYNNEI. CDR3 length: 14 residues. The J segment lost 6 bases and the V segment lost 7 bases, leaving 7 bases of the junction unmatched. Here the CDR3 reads CASKETGGWDTQYF. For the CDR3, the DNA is TGTGCCAGCAAAGAGACAGGGGGCTGGGATACGCAGTATTTT.

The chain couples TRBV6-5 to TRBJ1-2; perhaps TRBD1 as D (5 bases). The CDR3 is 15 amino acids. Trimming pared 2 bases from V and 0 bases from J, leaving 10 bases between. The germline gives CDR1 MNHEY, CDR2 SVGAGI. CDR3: CASSYDSNSNYGYTF. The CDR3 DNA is TGTGCCAGCAGTTACGACAGTAATTCTAACTATGGCTACACCTTC.

CDR3 loop: CASSRGLTSEKLFF. CDR3 DNA sequence: TGTGCCAGTAGTAGGGGACTGACCTCGGAAAAACTGTTTTTT. The rearrangement uses TRBV19 and TRBJ1-4; D is possibly TRBD1 (5 bases). With 4 bases removed from V and 8 bases from J, the gap between germline ends came to 14 bases. Germline CDR1 reads LNHDA; CDR2 reads SQIVND (reference sequence). This CDR3 contains 14 residues.

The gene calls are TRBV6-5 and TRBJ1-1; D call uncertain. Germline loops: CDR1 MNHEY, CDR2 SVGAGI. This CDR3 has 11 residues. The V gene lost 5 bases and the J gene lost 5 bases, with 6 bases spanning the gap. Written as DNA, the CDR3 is TGTGCCAGCAGTCCAGGAACTGAAGCTTTCTTT. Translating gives CASSPGTEAFF.

CDR3 sequence: CASSTPSTGSSGNTIYF. Here the CDR3 DNA reads TGTGCCAGCAGCACTCCCTCGACGGGGTCCTCTGGAAACACCATATATTTT. The V and J genes are TRBV5-4 and TRBJ1-3; D unclear. The CDR3 is made up of 17 amino acids. Germline V lookup: CDR1 SGHNT, CDR2 YYREEE (reference sequence). Trimming removed 4 bases from V and 0 bases from J, with 17 bases in between. The full variable domain, with the rest looked up from reference TRBV5-4 and TRBJ1-3, is ETGVTQSPTHLIKTRGQQVTLRCSSQSGHNTVSWYQQALGQGPQFIFQYYREEENGRGNFPPRFSGLQFPNYSSELNVNALELDDSALYLCASSTPSTGSSGNTIYFGEGSWLTVV.

The CDR3: CASSEPSGSPSPDEQYF. The DNA of the CDR3 is TGTGCCAGCAGTGAGCCTAGCGGGAGTCCCAGCCCCGACGAGCAGTACTTC. The chain combines TRBV6-1 with TRBJ2-7; 10 bases fit TRBD2. From germline, CDR1 is MNHNS and CDR2 SASEGT. The CDR3 has 17 residues. Trimming at V came to 3 bases and at J to 5 bases, leaving 13 bases not matched to a gene.

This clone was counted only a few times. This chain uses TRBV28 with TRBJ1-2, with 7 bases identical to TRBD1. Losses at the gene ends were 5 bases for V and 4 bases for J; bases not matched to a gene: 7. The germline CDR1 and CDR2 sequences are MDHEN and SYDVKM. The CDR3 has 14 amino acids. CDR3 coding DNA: TGTGCCAGCAGTCGGGACAGTCTCTCCTATGGCTACACCTTC. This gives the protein CASSRDSLSYGYTF.

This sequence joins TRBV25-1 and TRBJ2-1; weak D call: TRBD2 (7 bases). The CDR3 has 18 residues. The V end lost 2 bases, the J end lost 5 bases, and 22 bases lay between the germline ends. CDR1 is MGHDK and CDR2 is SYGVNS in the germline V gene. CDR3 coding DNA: TGTGCCAGCAGTGAAGAGGGAGGGGTTACAGGGACCCACAATGAGCAGTTCTTC. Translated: CASSEEGGVTGTHNEQFF.

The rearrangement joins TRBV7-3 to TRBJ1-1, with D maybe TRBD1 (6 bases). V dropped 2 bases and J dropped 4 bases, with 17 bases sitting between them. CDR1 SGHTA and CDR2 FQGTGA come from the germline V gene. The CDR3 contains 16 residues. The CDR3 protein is CASSLLPGEGITEAFF. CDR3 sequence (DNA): TGTGCCAGCAGCTTATTGCCAGGGGAAGGAATCACTGAAGCTTTCTTT. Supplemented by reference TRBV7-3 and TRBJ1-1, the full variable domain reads GAGVSQTPSNKVTEKGKYVELRCDPISGHTALYWYRQSLGQGPEFLIYFQGTGAADDSGLPNDRFFAVRPEGSVSTLKIQRTERGDSAVYLCASSLLPGEGITEAFFGQGTRLTVV.

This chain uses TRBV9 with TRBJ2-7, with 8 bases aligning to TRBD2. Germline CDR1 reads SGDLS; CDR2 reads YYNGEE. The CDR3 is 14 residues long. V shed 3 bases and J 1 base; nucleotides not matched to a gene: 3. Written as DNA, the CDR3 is TGTGCCAGCAGCGCCAAGCGGGAGTCCTACGAGCAGTACTTC. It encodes CASSAKRESYEQYF.

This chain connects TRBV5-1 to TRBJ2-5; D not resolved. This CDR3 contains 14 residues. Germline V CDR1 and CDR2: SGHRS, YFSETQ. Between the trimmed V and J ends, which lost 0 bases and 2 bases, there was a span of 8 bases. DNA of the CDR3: TGCGCCAGCAGCTTGGTCCCAGAACAAGAGACCCAGTACTTC. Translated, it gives CASSLVPEQETQYF.

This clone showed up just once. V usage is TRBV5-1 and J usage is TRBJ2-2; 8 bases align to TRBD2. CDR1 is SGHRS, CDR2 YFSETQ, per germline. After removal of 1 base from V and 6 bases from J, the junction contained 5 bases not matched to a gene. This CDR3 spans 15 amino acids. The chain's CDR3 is CASSLSGSRSGELFF. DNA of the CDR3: TGCGCCAGCAGCTTGAGCGGGAGCAGGTCCGGGGAGCTGTTTTTT.